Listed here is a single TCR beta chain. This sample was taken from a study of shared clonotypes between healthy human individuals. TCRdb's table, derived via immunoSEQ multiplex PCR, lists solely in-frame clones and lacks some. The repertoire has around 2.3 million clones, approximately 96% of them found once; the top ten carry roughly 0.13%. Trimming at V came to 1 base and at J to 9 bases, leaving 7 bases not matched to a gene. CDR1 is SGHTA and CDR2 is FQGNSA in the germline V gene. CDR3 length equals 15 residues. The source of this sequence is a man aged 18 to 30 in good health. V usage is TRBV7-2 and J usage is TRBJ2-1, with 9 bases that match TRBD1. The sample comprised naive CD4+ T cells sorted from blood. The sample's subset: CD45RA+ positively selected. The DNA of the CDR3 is TGTGCCAGCAGCTTAGTGGTCGGGACAGGGCCTGAGCAGTTCTTC. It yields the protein CASSLVVGTGPEQFF.